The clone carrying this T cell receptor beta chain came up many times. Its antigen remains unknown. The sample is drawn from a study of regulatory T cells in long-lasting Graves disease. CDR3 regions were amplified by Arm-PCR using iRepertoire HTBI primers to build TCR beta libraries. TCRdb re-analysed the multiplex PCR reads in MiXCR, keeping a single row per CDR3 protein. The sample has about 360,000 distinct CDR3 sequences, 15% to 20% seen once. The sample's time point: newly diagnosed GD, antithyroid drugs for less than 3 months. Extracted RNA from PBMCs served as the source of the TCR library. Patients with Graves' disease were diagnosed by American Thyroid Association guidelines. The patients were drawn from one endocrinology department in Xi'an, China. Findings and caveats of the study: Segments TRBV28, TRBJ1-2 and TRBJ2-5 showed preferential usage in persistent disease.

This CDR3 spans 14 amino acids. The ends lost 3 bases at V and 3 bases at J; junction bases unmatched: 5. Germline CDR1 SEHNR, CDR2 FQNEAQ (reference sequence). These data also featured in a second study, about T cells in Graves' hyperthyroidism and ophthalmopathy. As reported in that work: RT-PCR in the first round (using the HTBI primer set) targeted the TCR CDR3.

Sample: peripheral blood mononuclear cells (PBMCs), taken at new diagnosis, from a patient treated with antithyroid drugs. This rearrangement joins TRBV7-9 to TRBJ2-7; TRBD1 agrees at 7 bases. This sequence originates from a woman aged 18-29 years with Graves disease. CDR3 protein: CASSFRTGLYEQYF. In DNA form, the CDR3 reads TGTGCCAGCAGCTTCCGGACAGGCCTCTACGAGCAGTACTTC.